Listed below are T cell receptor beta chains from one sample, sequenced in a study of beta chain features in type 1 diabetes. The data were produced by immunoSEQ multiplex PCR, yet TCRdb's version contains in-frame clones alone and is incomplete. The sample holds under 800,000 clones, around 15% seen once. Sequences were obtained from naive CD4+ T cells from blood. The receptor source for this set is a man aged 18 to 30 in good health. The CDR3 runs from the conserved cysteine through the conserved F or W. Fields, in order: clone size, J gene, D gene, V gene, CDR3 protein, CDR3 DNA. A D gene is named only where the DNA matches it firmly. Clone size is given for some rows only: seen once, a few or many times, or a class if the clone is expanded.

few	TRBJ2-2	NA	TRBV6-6	CASSSGATGELFF	TGTGCCAGCAGCTCAGGGGCCACCGGGGAGCTGTTTTTT
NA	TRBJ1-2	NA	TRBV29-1	CSVGWDYGYTF	TGCAGCGTTGGGTGGGACTATGGCTACACCTTC
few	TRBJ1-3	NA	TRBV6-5	CASTEAGGNTIYF	TGTGCCAGCACAGAGGCTGGGGGAAACACCATATATTTT
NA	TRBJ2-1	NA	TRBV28	CASGSGRNEQFF	TGTGCCAGCGGGAGTGGTCGCAATGAGCAGTTCTTC
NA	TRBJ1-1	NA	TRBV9	CASSVDDRSRRFGLNTEAFF	TGTGCCAGCAGCGTAGATGACAGGAGCCGCAGATTTGGACTGAACACTGAAGCTTTCTTT
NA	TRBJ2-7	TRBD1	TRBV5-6	CASSLRDRGHEQYF	TGTGCCAGCAGCTTGCGGGACAGGGGTCACGAGCAGTACTTC
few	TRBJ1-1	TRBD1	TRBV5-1	CASSTGQGANTEAFF	TGCGCCAGCAGCACAGGACAGGGGGCGAACACTGAAGCTTTCTTT
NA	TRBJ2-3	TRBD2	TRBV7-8	CASSLRGLAGAITDTQYF	TGTGCCAGCAGCTTAAGAGGATTAGCGGGAGCAATCACAGATACGCAGTATTTT
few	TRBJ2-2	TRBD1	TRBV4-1	CASSPGGAGELFF	TGCGCCAGCAGCCCAGGGGGAGCCGGGGAGCTGTTTTTT
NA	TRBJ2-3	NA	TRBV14	CASRQAADTQYF	TGTGCCAGTAGGCAGGCTGCAGATACGCAGTATTTT
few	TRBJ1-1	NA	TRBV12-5	CASGGTVGEAFF	TGTGCTAGTGGTGGGACGGTGGGTGAAGCTTTCTTT
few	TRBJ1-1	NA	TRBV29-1	CSVEGIAEAFF	TGCAGCGTTGAAGGGATAGCTGAAGCTTTCTTT
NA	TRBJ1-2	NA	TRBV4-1	CASSLRNSGYTF	TGCGCCAGCAGCCTACGGAACAGTGGCTACACCTTC
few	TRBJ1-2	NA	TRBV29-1	CSTATVLGPYGYTF	TGCAGCACCGCCACGGTTCTGGGGCCTTATGGCTACACCTTC
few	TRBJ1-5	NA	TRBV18	CASSNGDGGNQPQHF	TGTGCCAGCTCAAATGGGGACGGGGGCAATCAGCCCCAGCATTTT
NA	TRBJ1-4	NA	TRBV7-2	CASSLGTADEKLFF	TGTGCCAGCAGCTTAGGGACAGCGGATGAAAAACTGTTTTTT
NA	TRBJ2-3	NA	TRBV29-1	CSVAGRGTSTDTQYF	TGCAGCGTTGCGGGACGGGGGACTAGCACAGATACGCAGTATTTT
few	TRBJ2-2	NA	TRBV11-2	CASSLWTANTGELFF	TGTGCCAGCAGCTTATGGACAGCGAACACCGGGGAGCTGTTTTTT
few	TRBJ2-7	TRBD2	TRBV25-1	CASGLAGTYEQYF	TGTGCCAGCGGGCTAGCGGGAACCTACGAGCAGTACTTC
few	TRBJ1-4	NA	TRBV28	CASSFYGRGLNEKLFF	TGTGCCAGCAGTTTTTACGGCAGGGGATTAAATGAAAAACTGTTTTTT
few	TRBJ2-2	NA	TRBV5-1	CASSLLRPNTGELFF	TGCGCCAGCAGCTTACTTAGGCCGAACACCGGGGAGCTGTTTTTT
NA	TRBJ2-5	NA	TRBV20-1	CSASQVETQYF	TGCAGTGCTAGTCAGGTGGAGACCCAGTACTTC
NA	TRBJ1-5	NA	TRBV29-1	CSVAGERYQPQHF	TGCAGCGTCGCGGGCGAACGGTATCAGCCCCAGCATTTT
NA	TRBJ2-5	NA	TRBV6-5	CASSYQGPIETQYF	TGTGCCAGCAGTTATCAGGGACCGATCGAGACCCAGTACTTC
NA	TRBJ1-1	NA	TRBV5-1	CASSEGKTEAFF	TGCGCCAGCAGTGAGGGGAAAACTGAAGCTTTCTTT
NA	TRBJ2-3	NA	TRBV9	CASSGLTVDTQYF	TGTGCCAGCAGCGGCCTGACAGTGGATACGCAGTATTTT
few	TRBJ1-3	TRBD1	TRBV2	CASSPGGSGNTIYF	TGTGCCAGCAGTCCAGGGGGTTCTGGAAACACCATATATTTT
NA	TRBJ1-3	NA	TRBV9	CASSATSLTGNTIYF	TGTGCCAGCAGCGCTACTTCGTTGACAGGAAACACCATATATTTT
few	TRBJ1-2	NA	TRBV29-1	CSVEADGTENYGYTF	TGCAGCGTTGAGGCCGATGGGACGGAAAACTATGGCTACACCTTC
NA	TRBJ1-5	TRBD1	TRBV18	CASSLDRANQPQHF	TGTGCCAGCTCACTCGACAGGGCTAATCAGCCCCAGCATTTT
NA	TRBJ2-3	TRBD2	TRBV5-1	CASCRTGTRGPQAQYF	TGCGCCAGCTGTCGTACCGGGACTAGAGGGCCCCAGGCGCAGTATTTT
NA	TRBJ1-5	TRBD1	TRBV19	CASTARGLSSNQPQHF	TGTGCCAGTACAGCCAGGGGGCTTTCAAGCAATCAGCCCCAGCATTTT
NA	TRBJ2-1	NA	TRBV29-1	CSVAEGGLDEQFF	TGCAGCGTTGCAGAGGGGGGCTTGGATGAGCAGTTCTTC
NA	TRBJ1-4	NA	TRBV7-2	CASSLEGQSNEKLFF	TGTGCCAGCAGCTTGGAAGGACAGTCTAATGAAAAACTGTTTTTT
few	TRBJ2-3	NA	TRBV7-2	CASSPMSNTDTQYF	TGTGCCAGCAGCCCCATGTCGAACACAGATACGCAGTATTTT
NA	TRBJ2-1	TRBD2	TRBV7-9	CASSPISGGSYNEQFF	TGTGCCAGCAGCCCCATCTCGGGGGGGTCCTACAATGAGCAGTTCTTC
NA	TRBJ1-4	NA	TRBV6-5	CASSYKHRGGGEKLFF	TGTGCCAGCAGTTACAAACACCGGGGCGGTGGTGAAAAACTGTTTTTT
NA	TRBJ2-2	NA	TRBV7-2	CASSLGKNTGELFF	TGTGCCAGCAGCTTAGGGAAGAACACCGGGGAGCTGTTTTTT
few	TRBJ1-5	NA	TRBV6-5	CASSGTLSNQPQHF	TGTGCCAGCAGTGGGACACTCAGCAATCAGCCCCAGCATTTT
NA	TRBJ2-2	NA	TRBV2	CASSERRENTGELFF	TGTGCCAGCAGTGAAAGGCGGGAGAACACCGGGGAGCTGTTTTTT
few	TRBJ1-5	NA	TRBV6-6	CASSPRDISNQPQHF	TGTGCCAGCAGTCCACGGGACATTAGCAATCAGCCCCAGCATTTT
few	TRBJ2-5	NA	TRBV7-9	CASSLRGGETQYF	TGTGCCAGCAGCTTAAGGGGTGGAGAGACCCAGTACTTC
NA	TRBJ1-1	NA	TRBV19	CASSIEGTEAFF	TGTGCCAGTAGTATAGAGGGCACTGAAGCTTTCTTT
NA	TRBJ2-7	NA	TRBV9	CASSALLSTYEQYF	TGTGCCAGCAGCGCCCTTTTGTCTACCTACGAGCAGTACTTC
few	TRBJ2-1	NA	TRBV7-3	CASSPRALSLTGEQFF	TGTGCCAGCAGCCCCCGGGCCCTATCCTTAACGGGGGAGCAGTTCTTC
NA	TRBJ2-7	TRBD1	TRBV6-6	CASSYGTGVYEQYF	TGTGCCAGCAGTTACGGGACAGGGGTCTACGAGCAGTACTTC
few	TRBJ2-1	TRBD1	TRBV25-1	CASSEMQGVGNEQFF	TGTGCCAGCAGTGAAATGCAGGGGGTGGGCAATGAGCAGTTCTTC
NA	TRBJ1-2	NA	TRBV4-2	CASSLTVGGYTF	TGTGCCAGCAGCCTCACTGTGGGTGGCTACACCTTC
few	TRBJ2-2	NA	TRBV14	CASRSDWNTGELFF	TGTGCCAGCAGATCGGACTGGAACACCGGGGAGCTGTTTTTT
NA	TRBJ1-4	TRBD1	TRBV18	CASSPGSGQGIEKLFF	TGTGCCAGCTCACCAGGCTCGGGACAGGGAATTGAAAAACTGTTTTTT
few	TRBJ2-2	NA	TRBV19	CASSPSGVAGELFF	TGTGCCAGTAGTCCATCCGGGGTCGCCGGGGAGCTGTTTTTT